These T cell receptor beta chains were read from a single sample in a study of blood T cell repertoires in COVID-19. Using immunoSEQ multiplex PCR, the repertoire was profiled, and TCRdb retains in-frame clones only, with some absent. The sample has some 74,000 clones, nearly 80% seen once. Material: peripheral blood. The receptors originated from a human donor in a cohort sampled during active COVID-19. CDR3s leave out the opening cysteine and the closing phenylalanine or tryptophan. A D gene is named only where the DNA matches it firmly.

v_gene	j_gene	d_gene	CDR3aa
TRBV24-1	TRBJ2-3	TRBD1	ATSDWTGSTDTQY
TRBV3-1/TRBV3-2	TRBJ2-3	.	ASSQLRDIDTQY
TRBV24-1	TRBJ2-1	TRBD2	ATSDLTSGPGGSRNEQF
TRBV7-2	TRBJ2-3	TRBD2	ASSPYSGKGTDTQY
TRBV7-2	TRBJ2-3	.	ASSLVGSYTDTQY
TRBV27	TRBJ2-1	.	ASSPAGTRAGHNEQF
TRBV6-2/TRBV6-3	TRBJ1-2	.	ASSKNFFSGQNVYGYT
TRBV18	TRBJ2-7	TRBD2	ASSPPRRGGLYEQY
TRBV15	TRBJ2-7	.	ATSRDPNGGLSYEQY
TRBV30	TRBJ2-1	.	AWSGGPTYNEQF
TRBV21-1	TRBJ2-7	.	ASSRSFDSVGRASYEQY
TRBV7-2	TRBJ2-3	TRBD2	ASSLASGRMTDTQY
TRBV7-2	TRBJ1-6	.	ASSPAWADSPLH
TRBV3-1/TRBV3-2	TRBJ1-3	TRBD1	ASSWTGKASGNTIY
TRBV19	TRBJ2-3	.	ASSADTDTQY